The clone carrying this TCR beta chain was observed at least ten times. No antigen is known for it. TCRdb used MiXCR to reprocess the multiplex PCR reads, holding one entry per CDR3 protein. The sample lists roughly 100,000 distinct CDR3 sequences; more than 30% were seen once. Germline V gene sequence: CDR1 SEHNR, CDR2 FQNEAQ (reference sequence). This CDR3 is 13 amino acids long. With 5 bases removed from V and 3 bases from J, the gap between germline ends came to 11 bases. The lymph nodes were axillary draining lymph nodes from breast cancer patients. These data are taken from a study of breast tumors, draining lymph nodes, adjacent tissues. Study outcomes and limitations: Luminal-like breast cancer showed significantly higher tumor–nontumor repertoire similarity than basal-like. That most tumor T cells come from lymph nodes remained unproven. Tumor repertoires ranked between lymph nodes and nontumor tissue in diversity, with V and J gene preferences. Findings are consistent with lymph node origin and intratumoral expansion of most tumor T cells.

The sample was axillary lymph node tissue. This TCR was sampled from a female donor with breast cancer. Some clones in this sample may be carry-over from other donors' samples. This rearrangement joins TRBV7-9 to TRBJ2-7; D is unresolved. The chain's CDR3 is CASSPRSRYEQYF. The CDR3 DNA follows: TGTGCCAGCAGCCCTCGCAGTCGCTACGAGCAGTACTTC.